This is a list of T cell receptor beta chains from one sample in a study of PD-1 blockade in classical Hodgkin lymphoma. Profiled with immunoSEQ multiplex PCR; TCRdb holds only in-frame clones, not every one. The profile shows just over 14,000 clones, 91% of them singletons. Material: CD8+ T cells from blood. All receptors come from a human donor with classical Hodgkin lymphoma. The CDR3 runs from the conserved cysteine through the conserved F or W. The D gene is left open where the match is weak. Clone size is stated in some rows and not others, as once, few, many or a class when expanded.

v_gene: TRBV19; j_gene: TRBJ2-5; abundance: NA; d_gene: TRBD2; CDR3nt: TGTGCCAGTAGTATCTTGGGACTAGCTCTGGAGACCCAGTACTTC; CDR3aa: CASSILGLALETQYF
v_gene: TRBV29-1; j_gene: TRBJ1-2; abundance: few; d_gene: NA; CDR3nt: TGCAGCTATCGACAGGACTCTTCAGAGGGCTATGGCTACACCTTC; CDR3aa: CSYRQDSSEGYGYTF
v_gene: TRBV19; j_gene: TRBJ2-1; abundance: once; d_gene: TRBD1; CDR3nt: TGTGCCAGTAGTATCACAGGGGGTTCCTACAATGAGCAGTTCTTC; CDR3aa: CASSITGGSYNEQFF
v_gene: TRBV19; j_gene: TRBJ1-3; abundance: NA; d_gene: NA; CDR3nt: TGTGCCAGTAGTTCAGGGACGGGCTCTGGAAACACCATATATTTT; CDR3aa: CASSSGTGSGNTIYF
v_gene: TRBV5-1; j_gene: TRBJ2-3; abundance: once; d_gene: TRBD2; CDR3nt: TGCGCCAGCAGCTCGCCCGGGACTAGCGGGAGACTGGTAGATACGCAGTATTTT; CDR3aa: CASSSPGTSGRLVDTQYF
v_gene: TRBV9; j_gene: TRBJ1-2; abundance: NA; d_gene: NA; CDR3nt: TGTGCCAGCAGCGTACGTTCCGGGGACGGCTACACCTTC; CDR3aa: CASSVRSGDGYTF
v_gene: TRBV29-1; j_gene: TRBJ1-1; abundance: NA; d_gene: NA; CDR3nt: TGCAGCGTTCGGGACCTGACGGGTGCTGAAGCTTTCTTT; CDR3aa: CSVRDLTGAEAFF
v_gene: TRBV29-1; j_gene: TRBJ2-1; abundance: NA; d_gene: TRBD2; CDR3nt: TGCAGCGTTGTTCTAGCGGAATCTTACAATGAGCAGTTCTTC; CDR3aa: CSVVLAESYNEQFF
v_gene: TRBV7-9; j_gene: TRBJ2-7; abundance: NA; d_gene: NA; CDR3nt: TGTGCCAGCAGTCCCGGCAGGTACCTAAACTACGAGCAGTACTTC; CDR3aa: CASSPGRYLNYEQYF
v_gene: TRBV28; j_gene: TRBJ1-2; abundance: NA; d_gene: NA; CDR3nt: TGTGCCAGCAGTTTAGCTGAGGGAGATAGAGGCTATGGCTACACCTTC; CDR3aa: CASSLAEGDRGYGYTF
v_gene: TRBV9; j_gene: TRBJ2-4; abundance: NA; d_gene: TRBD2; CDR3nt: TGTGCCAGCAGCGCCCGGGACTATGACATTCAGTACTTC; CDR3aa: CASSARDYDIQYF
v_gene: TRBV12-5; j_gene: TRBJ1-2; abundance: NA; d_gene: NA; CDR3nt: TGTGCTAGTGGTTTGCCACAAGAGTCCCCCTACCTAATCTATGGCTACACCTTC; CDR3aa: CASGLPQESPYLIYGYTF
v_gene: TRBV7-9; j_gene: TRBJ2-1; abundance: NA; d_gene: TRBD2; CDR3nt: TGTGCCAGAGAGGGACTAGAGGAAAATGAGCAGTTCTTC; CDR3aa: CAREGLEENEQFF
v_gene: TRBV27; j_gene: TRBJ1-4; abundance: NA; d_gene: NA; CDR3nt: TGTGCCAGCAGTCCCCGCAGCCCTTACAGGGCGGAAAAACTGTTTTTT; CDR3aa: CASSPRSPYRAEKLFF
v_gene: TRBV9; j_gene: TRBJ2-1; abundance: NA; d_gene: NA; CDR3nt: TGTGCCAGCAGCGTCCAGGGGCAGGAGCATGAGCAGTTCTTC; CDR3aa: CASSVQGQEHEQFF
v_gene: TRBV7-9; j_gene: TRBJ2-2; abundance: once; d_gene: NA; CDR3nt: TGTGCCAGCAGCTTAAAGTATCCCTTAGAAACCAACACCGGGGAGCTGTTTTTT; CDR3aa: CASSLKYPLETNTGELFF